Each of the 8 T cell receptor beta chains below was sequenced from the same sample in a study of T cell responses to AZD1222 COVID-19 vaccine. Measured with immunoSEQ multiplex PCR; TCRdb has only the in-frame clones, and not every one. The table includes approximately 97,000 clones, around 90% detected once. This specimen consisted of peripheral blood, obtained on day 0 of AZD1222 vaccination. These receptors all come from an adult in good health.

As DNA, the CDR3 is TGCGCCAGCAGCCAAGATAATATTTGGGAGGAATGGTATGGCTACACCTTC. Its protein is CASSQDNIWEEWYGYTF. This chain uses TRBV4-3 with TRBJ1-2; D unclear. Germline lookup yields CDR1 LGHNA and CDR2 YSLEER. This CDR3 comprises 17 residues. Trimming took off 0 bases at V and 5 bases at J, with 19 bases between the two ends.

This chain connects TRBV12-5 to TRBJ1-1; possible D gene TRBD1, 5 bases. The CDR3 runs 16 residues. V gave up 0 bases and J gave up 4 bases, with 15 bases separating them. Germline V gene lookup returns CDR1 LGHNT and CDR2 FRNRAP. The CDR3 sequence is CASGLVPYSRGTEAFF. The CDR3, as DNA: TGTGCTAGTGGTTTGGTACCCTACAGTAGGGGCACTGAAGCTTTCTTT.

CDR3 nucleotide sequence: TGCAGCGCCCCAGGGCAGGGTTCCGACGCCACTGAAGCTTTCTTT. This translates into CSAPGQGSDATEAFF. The gene calls are TRBV29-1 and TRBJ1-1; possible D gene TRBD1, 5 bases. The V and J ends lost 7 bases and 4 bases respectively, with 22 bases between them. Per the germline V gene, CDR1 is SQVTM and CDR2 is ANQGSEA. The CDR3 covers 15 residues.

The sample holds a few counts of this clone. The chain carries TRBV6-5 and TRBJ2-3; D ambiguous. Germline loops: CDR1 MNHEY, CDR2 SVGAGI. V lost 8 bases and J 0 bases, leaving 15 bases between the germline ends. This CDR3 has 15 residues. The CDR3 DNA follows: TGTGCCAGCCGGTTTGGAGATCTGAGCACAGATACGCAGTATTTT. Protein sequence: CASRFGDLSTDTQYF.

The chain employs TRBV18 and TRBJ1-5, with 12 bases aligning to TRBD1. The length of the CDR3 is 17 residues. V lost 3 bases and J lost 7; bases outside the gene matches: 10. From germline, CDR1 is KGHSH and CDR2 LQKENI. The CDR3, as DNA: TGTGCCAGCTCACCTGAAGCGGGACAGGGGGCTTACCAGCCCCAGCATTTT. Protein: CASSPEAGQGAYQPQHF.

The V and J genes are TRBV4-2 and TRBJ2-7; D is perhaps TRBD1 (6 bases). V dropped 2 bases and J dropped 6 bases, with 11 bases sitting between them. The CDR3 runs to 13 residues. CDR1 and CDR2 (germline): LGHNA, YNFKEQ. The CDR3 DNA reads as TGTGCCAGCAGCCAAAGACAGGACAGCGAGCAGTACTTC. Its translation is CASSQRQDSEQYF.

The J gene is TRBJ2-7, the V gene TRBV4-1; D remains unclear. Germline loops: CDR1 MGHRA, CDR2 YSYEKL. The CDR3 runs 15 residues. V dropped 0 bases and J dropped 0 bases, with 9 bases sitting between them. The DNA of the CDR3 is TGCGCCAGCAGCCAAGATCCGGCCAACTCCTACGAGCAGTACTTC. Its protein is CASSQDPANSYEQYF.

This chain connects TRBV9 to TRBJ1-4, with no clear D. The germline V gene encodes CDR1 SGDLS and CDR2 YYNGEE. Trimming stripped 0 bases from V and 7 bases from J, with 1 base between. This CDR3 spans 11 amino acids. The CDR3 loop reads CASSVGEKLFF. The CDR3 bases are TGTGCCAGCAGCGTAGGTGAAAAACTGTTTTTT. The variable domain in full, completed from reference TRBV9 and TRBJ1-4, reads DSGVTQTPKHLITATGQRVTLRCSPRSGDLSVYWYQQSLDQGLQFLIQYYNGEERAKGNILERFSAQQFPDLHSELNLSSLELGDSALYFCASSVGEKLFFGSGTQLSVL.